This is a list of T cell receptor beta chains from one sample in a study of T cell responses to AZD1222 COVID-19 vaccine. This table comes from immunoSEQ multiplex PCR, and its TCRdb copy is limited to in-frame clones, with some not included. The profile covers roughly 200,000 clones, with roughly 94% appearing a single time and about 1.5% taken by the ten largest. Sequencing used peripheral blood, obtained 28 days after the second dose of the MenACWY control vaccine. The receptors shown here come from an adult who received the MenACWY meningococcal vaccine as a control. The CDR3 runs from the conserved cysteine through the conserved F or W. D genes are given only for firm matches. Size tells how often a clone was seen (once, few, many) or the class of an expanded clone, and some rows leave it out.

D gene: -; J gene: TRBJ2-7; clone size: -; V gene: TRBV28; CDR3 protein: CASSSLTRSEQYF; CDR3 DNA: TGTGCCAGCAGTTCCTTGACTAGGTCCGAGCAGTACTTC
D gene: TRBD1; J gene: TRBJ2-5; clone size: once; V gene: TRBV10-3; CDR3 protein: CAISEAQGAGETQYF; CDR3 DNA: TGTGCCATCAGTGAGGCCCAGGGGGCTGGGGAGACCCAGTACTTC
D gene: TRBD1; J gene: TRBJ2-5; clone size: -; V gene: TRBV19; CDR3 protein: CASSIAPDRDQETQYF; CDR3 DNA: TGTGCCAGTAGTATCGCCCCGGACAGGGACCAAGAGACCCAGTACTTC
D gene: -; J gene: TRBJ1-2; clone size: -; V gene: TRBV6-5; CDR3 protein: CASSSATAPSGGYTF; CDR3 DNA: TGTGCCAGCAGTTCCGCTACGGCACCAAGCGGAGGCTACACCTTC
D gene: TRBD1; J gene: TRBJ1-2; clone size: -; V gene: TRBV27; CDR3 protein: CASGVQQGYGYTF; CDR3 DNA: TGTGCCAGCGGAGTCCAACAGGGGTATGGCTACACCTTC
D gene: TRBD1; J gene: TRBJ1-4; clone size: -; V gene: TRBV28; CDR3 protein: CASSLAGQGLNEKLFF; CDR3 DNA: TGTGCCAGCAGTTTGGCGGGACAGGGCCTTAATGAAAAACTGTTTTTT
D gene: TRBD1; J gene: TRBJ2-2; clone size: -; V gene: TRBV9; CDR3 protein: CASSPGQGSEELFF; CDR3 DNA: TGTGCCAGCAGCCCGGGACAGGGGTCAGAGGAGCTGTTTTTT
D gene: TRBD2; J gene: TRBJ2-7; clone size: -; V gene: TRBV9; CDR3 protein: CASSVGAGEIYEQYF; CDR3 DNA: TGTGCCAGCAGCGTCGGAGCGGGAGAGATCTACGAGCAGTACTTC
D gene: TRBD2; J gene: TRBJ2-4; clone size: -; V gene: TRBV28; CDR3 protein: CASSPPSGPRIQYF; CDR3 DNA: TGTGCCAGCAGTCCCCCTAGCGGACCCCGAATTCAGTACTTC
D gene: -; J gene: TRBJ2-3; clone size: once; V gene: TRBV28; CDR3 protein: CASSLGQLTDTQYF; CDR3 DNA: TGTGCCAGCAGTTTAGGGCAGCTTACAGATACGCAGTATTTT
D gene: TRBD1; J gene: TRBJ1-1; clone size: -; V gene: TRBV7-9; CDR3 protein: CASSPDRVVGNTEAFF; CDR3 DNA: TGTGCCAGCAGCCCCGACAGGGTGGTTGGGAACACTGAAGCTTTCTTT
D gene: -; J gene: TRBJ2-7; clone size: -; V gene: TRBV6-6; CDR3 protein: CASSYGQGRAYEQYF; CDR3 DNA: TGTGCCAGCAGTTACGGTCAGGGGCGAGCCTACGAGCAGTACTTC
D gene: TRBD1; J gene: TRBJ2-5; clone size: once; V gene: TRBV5-1; CDR3 protein: CASSSQGLSETQYF; CDR3 DNA: TGCGCCAGCAGCTCACAGGGGCTGTCGGAGACCCAGTACTTC
D gene: TRBD2; J gene: TRBJ2-1; clone size: -; V gene: TRBV4-2; CDR3 protein: CASSPKRGLAANNEQFF; CDR3 DNA: TGTGCCAGCAGCCCGAAGAGGGGTCTAGCGGCTAACAATGAGCAGTTCTTC
D gene: TRBD2; J gene: TRBJ2-1; clone size: -; V gene: TRBV25-1; CDR3 protein: CASRGGVDNEQFF; CDR3 DNA: TGTGCCAGCAGGGGGGGGGTCGACAATGAGCAGTTCTTC
D gene: -; J gene: TRBJ1-5; clone size: -; V gene: TRBV7-2; CDR3 protein: CASSPTRGRQPQHF; CDR3 DNA: TGTGCCAGCAGCCCCACACGGGGGCGGCAGCCCCAGCATTTT
D gene: TRBD1; J gene: TRBJ1-4; clone size: -; V gene: TRBV3-1/TRBV3-2; CDR3 protein: CASRATLDREWVKEKLFF; CDR3 DNA: TGTGCCAGCAGAGCCACCCTGGACAGGGAATGGGTAAAGGAAAAACTGTTTTTT
D gene: TRBD2; J gene: TRBJ2-2; clone size: -; V gene: TRBV9; CDR3 protein: CASSVAPGGLSSGELFF; CDR3 DNA: TGTGCCAGCAGCGTAGCCCCCGGGGGGTTAAGTTCCGGGGAGCTGTTTTTT
D gene: TRBD1; J gene: TRBJ1-1; clone size: -; V gene: TRBV7-9; CDR3 protein: CASSLASGGTEAFF; CDR3 DNA: TGTGCCAGCAGCTTAGCGTCAGGGGGGACTGAAGCTTTCTTT
D gene: -; J gene: TRBJ2-7; clone size: once; V gene: TRBV21-1; CDR3 protein: CASHYTATSYEQYF; CDR3 DNA: TGTGCCAGCCACTATACGGCTACCTCCTACGAGCAGTACTTC
D gene: -; J gene: TRBJ1-6; clone size: -; V gene: TRBV3-1/TRBV3-2; CDR3 protein: CASSHQRGLRSSYNSPLHF; CDR3 DNA: TGTGCCAGCAGCCACCAGAGGGGCCTCCGATCCTCCTATAATTCACCCCTCCACTTT
D gene: TRBD1; J gene: TRBJ1-5; clone size: -; V gene: TRBV7-3; CDR3 protein: CASSLNRQGAHQPQHF; CDR3 DNA: TGTGCCAGCAGCTTAAACCGACAGGGGGCCCATCAGCCCCAGCATTTT
D gene: TRBD1; J gene: TRBJ2-1; clone size: -; V gene: TRBV7-9; CDR3 protein: CASSTGQGGGEQFF; CDR3 DNA: TGTGCCAGCAGCACCGGACAGGGAGGCGGTGAGCAGTTCTTC
D gene: -; J gene: TRBJ2-3; clone size: -; V gene: TRBV28; CDR3 protein: CASSSSGIGTDTQYF; CDR3 DNA: TGTGCCAGCAGTTCCTCGGGTATCGGCACAGATACGCAGTATTTT
D gene: -; J gene: TRBJ2-7; clone size: -; V gene: TRBV10-3; CDR3 protein: CAISDLSGEQYF; CDR3 DNA: TGTGCCATCAGTGACCTATCAGGGGAGCAGTACTTC